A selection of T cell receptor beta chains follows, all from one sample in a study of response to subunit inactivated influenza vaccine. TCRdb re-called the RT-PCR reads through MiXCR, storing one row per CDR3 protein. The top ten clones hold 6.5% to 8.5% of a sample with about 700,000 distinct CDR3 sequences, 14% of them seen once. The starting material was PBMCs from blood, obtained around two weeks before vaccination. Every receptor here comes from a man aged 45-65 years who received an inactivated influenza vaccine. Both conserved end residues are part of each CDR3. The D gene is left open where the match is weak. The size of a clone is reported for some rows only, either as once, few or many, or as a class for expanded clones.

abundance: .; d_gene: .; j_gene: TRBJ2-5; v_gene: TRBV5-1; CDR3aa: CASSLPSGEETQYF; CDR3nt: TGCGCCAGCAGCTTGCCATCAGGGGAGGAGACCCAGTACTTC
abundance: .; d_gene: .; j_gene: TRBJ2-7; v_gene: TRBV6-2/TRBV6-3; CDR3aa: CASSSFEQDPYEQYF; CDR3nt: TGTGCCAGCAGTTCCTTTGAGCAGGACCCCTACGAGCAGTACTTC
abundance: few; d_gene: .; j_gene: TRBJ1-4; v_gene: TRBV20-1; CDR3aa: CSAAKGSLNEKLFF; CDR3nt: TGCAGTGCGGCCAAGGGGAGTCTAAATGAAAAACTGTTTTTT
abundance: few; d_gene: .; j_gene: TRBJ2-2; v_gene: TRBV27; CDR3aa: CASSLSGMGNTGELFF; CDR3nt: TGTGCCAGCAGTTTATCAGGGATGGGGAACACCGGGGAGCTGTTTTTT
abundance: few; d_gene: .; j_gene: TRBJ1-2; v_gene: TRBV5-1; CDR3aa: CASTPRAGSNYGYTF; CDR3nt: TGCGCCAGCACCCCACGGGCAGGATCTAACTATGGCTACACCTTC
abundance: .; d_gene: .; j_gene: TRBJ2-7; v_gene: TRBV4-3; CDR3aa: CASSQDHPGPYYEQYF; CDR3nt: TGCGCCAGCAGCCAAGATCATCCAGGCCCTTACTACGAGCAGTACTTC
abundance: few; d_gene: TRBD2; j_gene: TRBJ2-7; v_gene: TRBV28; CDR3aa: CATNPWREGRYEQYF; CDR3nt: TGTGCCACCAACCCTTGGCGGGAGGGCCGCTACGAGCAGTACTTC
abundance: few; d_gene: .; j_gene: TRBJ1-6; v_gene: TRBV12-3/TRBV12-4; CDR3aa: CASSLGGARNSPLHF; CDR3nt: TGTGCCAGCAGTTTAGGAGGGGCGCGGAATTCACCCCTCCACTTT
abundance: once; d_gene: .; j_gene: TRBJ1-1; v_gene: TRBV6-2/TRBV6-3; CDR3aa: CASSPTRTAGAFF; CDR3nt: TGTGCCAGCAGTCCCACTCGGACAGCAGGAGCTTTCTTT
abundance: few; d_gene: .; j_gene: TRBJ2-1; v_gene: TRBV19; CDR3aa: CASSIGWGPYNEQFF; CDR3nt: TGTGCCAGTAGTATAGGGTGGGGGCCCTACAATGAGCAGTTCTTC
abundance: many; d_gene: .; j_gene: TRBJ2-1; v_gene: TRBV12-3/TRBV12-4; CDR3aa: CASSLPSIYNEQFF; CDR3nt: TGTGCCAGCAGTTTACCTAGCATCTATAATGAGCAGTTCTTC
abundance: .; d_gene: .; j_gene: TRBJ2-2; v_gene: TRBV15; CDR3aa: CATSSGSYTGELFF; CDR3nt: TGTGCCACCAGTAGTGGTAGCTACACCGGGGAGCTGTTTTTT
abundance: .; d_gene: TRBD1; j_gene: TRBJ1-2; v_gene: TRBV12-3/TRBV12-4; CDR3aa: CASSRAGGYGYTF; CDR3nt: TGTGCCAGCAGTAGGGCAGGGGGCTATGGCTACACCTTC
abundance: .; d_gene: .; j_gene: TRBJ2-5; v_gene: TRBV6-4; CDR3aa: CASRGRDGNQETQYF; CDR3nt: TGTGCCAGCAGGGGGCGGGACGGAAATCAAGAGACCCAGTACTTC
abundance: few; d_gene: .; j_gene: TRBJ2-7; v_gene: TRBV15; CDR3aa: CATSRKQGYEQYF; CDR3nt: TGTGCCACCAGCAGAAAACAGGGCTACGAGCAGTACTTC
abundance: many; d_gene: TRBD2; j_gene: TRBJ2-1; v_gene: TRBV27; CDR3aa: CASSHASGRLSNEQFF; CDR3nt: TGTGCCAGCAGTCACGCCAGCGGGAGGTTGTCGAATGAGCAGTTCTTC
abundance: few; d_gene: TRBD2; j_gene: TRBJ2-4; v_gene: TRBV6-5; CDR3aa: CASSYGQIAGGANIQYF; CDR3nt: TGTGCCAGCAGTTACGGACAGATAGCGGGAGGCGCGAACATTCAGTACTTC
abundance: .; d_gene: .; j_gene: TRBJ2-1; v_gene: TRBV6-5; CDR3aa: CASSSLAPSSYNEQFF; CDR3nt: TGTGCCAGCAGTTCCCTAGCGCCGAGCTCCTACAATGAGCAGTTCTTC
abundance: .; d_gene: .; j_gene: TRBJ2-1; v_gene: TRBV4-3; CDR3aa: CASSRTEDPYNEQFF; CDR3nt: TGCGCCAGCAGCCGAACGGAGGACCCATACAATGAGCAGTTCTTC
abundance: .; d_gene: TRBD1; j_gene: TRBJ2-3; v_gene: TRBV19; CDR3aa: CASSLRGQRTDTQYF; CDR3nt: TGTGCCAGTAGCTTAAGGGGGCAGCGCACAGATACGCAGTATTTT
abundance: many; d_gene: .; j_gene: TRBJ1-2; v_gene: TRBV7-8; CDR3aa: CASSLALGGQVGYTF; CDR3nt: TGTGCCAGCAGCTTAGCCCTAGGAGGGCAAGTTGGCTACACCTTC
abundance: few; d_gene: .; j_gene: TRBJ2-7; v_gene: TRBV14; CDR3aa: CASSLLRGTDEQYF; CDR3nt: TGTGCCAGCAGCCTTCTTAGGGGAACGGACGAGCAGTACTTC
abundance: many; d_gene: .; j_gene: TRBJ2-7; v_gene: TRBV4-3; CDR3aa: CASSQGTVWAEQYF; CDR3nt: TGCGCCAGCAGCCAAGGGACTGTTTGGGCCGAGCAGTACTTC
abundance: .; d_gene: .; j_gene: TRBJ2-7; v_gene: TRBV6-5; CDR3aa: CASSYSGGQGTYEQYF; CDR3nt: TGTGCCAGCAGTTACAGCGGGGGACAGGGTACCTACGAGCAGTACTTC
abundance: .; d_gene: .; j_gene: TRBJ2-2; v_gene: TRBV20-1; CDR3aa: CSARSGTIDTGELFF; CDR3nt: TGCAGTGCTAGAAGCGGGACAATAGACACCGGGGAGCTGTTTTTT
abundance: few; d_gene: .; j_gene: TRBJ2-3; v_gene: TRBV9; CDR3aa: CASSGPGKDTQYF; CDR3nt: TGTGCCAGCAGCGGTCCAGGGAAAGATACGCAGTATTTT
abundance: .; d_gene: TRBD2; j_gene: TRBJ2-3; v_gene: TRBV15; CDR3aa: CATSRGLAGEADTQYF; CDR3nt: TGTGCCACCAGCAGAGGGCTAGCGGGAGAAGCAGATACGCAGTATTTT
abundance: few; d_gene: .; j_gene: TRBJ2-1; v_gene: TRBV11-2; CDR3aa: CASSITSSEFYEQFF; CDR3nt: TGTGCCAGCAGCATAACTAGCTCTGAGTTCTATGAGCAGTTCTTC
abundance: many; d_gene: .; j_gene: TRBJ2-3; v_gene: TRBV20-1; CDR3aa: CSGSGTLNQDTQYF; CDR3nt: TGCAGTGGAAGTGGGACTCTTAATCAAGATACGCAGTATTTT
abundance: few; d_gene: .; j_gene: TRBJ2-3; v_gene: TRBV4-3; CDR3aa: CASSRRALPSTDTQYF; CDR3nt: TGCGCCAGCAGCCGCCGTGCCTTACCTAGCACAGATACGCAGTATTTT
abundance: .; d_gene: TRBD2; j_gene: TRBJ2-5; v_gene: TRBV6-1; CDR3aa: CASSVTSGAGETQYF; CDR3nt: TGTGCCAGCAGCGTAACTAGCGGGGCGGGGGAGACCCAGTACTTC
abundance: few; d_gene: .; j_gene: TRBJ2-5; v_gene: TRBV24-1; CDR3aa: CATSDLDKAGQETQYF; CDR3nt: TGTGCCACCAGTGATTTAGATAAGGCAGGACAAGAGACCCAGTACTTC
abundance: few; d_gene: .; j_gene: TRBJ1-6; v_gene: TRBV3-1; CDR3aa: CASSQHTGTKNSPLHF; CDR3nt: TGTGCCAGCAGCCAACACACCGGGACTAAGAATTCACCCCTCCACTTT
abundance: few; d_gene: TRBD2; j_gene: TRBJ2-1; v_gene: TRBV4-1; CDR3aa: CASSQEFGVLAGGEQFF; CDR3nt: TGCGCCAGCAGCCAAGAGTTCGGGGTACTAGCGGGGGGTGAGCAGTTCTTC
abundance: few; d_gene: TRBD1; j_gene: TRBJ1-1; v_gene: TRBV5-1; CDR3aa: CASSQRTGRNTEAFF; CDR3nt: TGCGCCAGCAGCCAAAGGACAGGTCGAAACACTGAAGCTTTCTTT
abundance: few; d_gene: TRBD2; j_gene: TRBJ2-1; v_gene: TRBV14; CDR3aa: CASSQIRSGSGGDEQFF; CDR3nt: TGTGCCAGCAGCCAAATCCGCAGCGGGAGTGGGGGGGATGAGCAGTTCTTC
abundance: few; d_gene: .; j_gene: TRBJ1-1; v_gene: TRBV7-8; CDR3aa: CASTREENTEAFF; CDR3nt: TGTGCCAGCACGCGCGAGGAGAACACTGAAGCTTTCTTT
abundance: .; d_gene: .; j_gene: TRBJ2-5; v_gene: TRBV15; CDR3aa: CATSRDRRTAKGTQYF; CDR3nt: TGTGCCACCAGCAGAGATAGGAGGACCGCCAAAGGAACCCAGTACTTC
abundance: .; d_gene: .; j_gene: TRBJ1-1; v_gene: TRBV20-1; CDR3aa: CSASEAGLNTEAFF; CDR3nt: TGCAGTGCTAGCGAAGCAGGCCTGAACACTGAAGCTTTCTTT
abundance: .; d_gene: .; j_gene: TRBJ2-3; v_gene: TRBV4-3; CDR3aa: CASSQLWWGNGRGTDTQYF; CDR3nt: TGCGCCAGCAGCCAACTTTGGTGGGGGAACGGGAGAGGGACAGATACGCAGTATTTT
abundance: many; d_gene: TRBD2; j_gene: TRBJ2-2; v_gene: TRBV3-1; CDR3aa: CASSQRSSGANTGELFF; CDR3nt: TGTGCCAGCAGCCAAAGAAGTAGCGGGGCTAACACCGGGGAGCTGTTTTTT
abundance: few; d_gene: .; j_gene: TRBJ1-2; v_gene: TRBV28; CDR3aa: CASMGQGEGYTF; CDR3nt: TGTGCCAGCATGGGGCAAGGGGAAGGCTACACCTTC
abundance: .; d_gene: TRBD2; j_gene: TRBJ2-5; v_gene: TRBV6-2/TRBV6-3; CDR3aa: CASSFSSGGARETQYF; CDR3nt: TGTGCCAGCAGTTTTTCTAGCGGGGGGGCCCGTGAGACCCAGTACTTC
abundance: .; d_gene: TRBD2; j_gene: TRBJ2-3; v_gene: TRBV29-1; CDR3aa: CSVDGTSGVTTNTDTQYF; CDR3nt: TGCAGCGTTGACGGGACTAGCGGGGTAACGACGAACACAGATACGCAGTATTTT